Listed below are T cell receptor beta chains from one sample, sequenced in a study of CD8 T cells in Susac syndrome. TCRdb itself ran the immunoSEQ multiplex PCR reads through MiXCR, one entry per CDR3 protein. The sample shows approximately 220,000 distinct CDR3 sequences, 90% to 95% of them seen only once. Sequences were obtained from CD8+ T cells from PBMCs. Receptors originate from a human donor with multiple sclerosis. The CDR3 runs from the conserved cysteine through the conserved F or W. D genes are given only for firm matches. The size of a clone is reported for some rows only, either as once, few or many, or as a class for expanded clones.

clone_size	v_call	j_call	d_call	cdr3_aa	cdr3_nt
-	TRBV4-3	TRBJ2-1	-	CASSQGAASSYNEQFF	TGCGCCAGCAGCCAGGGGGCCGCTAGCTCCTACAATGAGCAGTTCTTC
-	TRBV25-1	TRBJ1-1	-	CASSEIGPGSANTEAFF	TGTGCCAGCAGTGAAATAGGTCCGGGGTCGGCTAACACTGAAGCTTTCTTT
-	TRBV4-1	TRBJ2-1	-	CASSLGYYNEQFF	TGCGCCAGCAGCTTAGGGTACTACAATGAGCAGTTCTTC
-	TRBV19	TRBJ2-3	-	CASRDGAISTDTQYF	TGTGCCAGTAGGGACGGGGCCATTAGCACAGATACGCAGTATTTT
once	TRBV20-1	TRBJ2-7	-	CSARVGTYEQYF	TGCAGTGCTAGAGTGGGGACCTACGAGCAGTACTTC
once	TRBV5-1	TRBJ2-7	TRBD2	CASSLDLAEPIDRYEQYF	TGCGCCAGCAGCTTGGACCTAGCGGAGCCTATCGATCGCTACGAGCAGTACTTC
-	TRBV29-1	TRBJ1-2	-	CSVEDRAGYTF	TGCAGCGTTGAAGATCGAGCTGGCTACACCTTC
-	TRBV20-1	TRBJ2-2	TRBD2	CSASSGETGELFF	TGCAGTGCTTCTAGCGGGGAGACCGGGGAGCTGTTTTTT
-	TRBV5-1	TRBJ1-1	-	CASSLKKGEEWSTEAFF	TGCGCCAGCAGCTTGAAGAAAGGGGAAGAATGGAGCACTGAAGCTTTCTTT
-	TRBV4-1	TRBJ2-5	TRBD1	CASSQDPGQGGETQYF	TGCGCCAGCAGCCAAGATCCCGGACAGGGCGGAGAGACCCAGTACTTC
-	TRBV12-3/TRBV12-4	TRBJ2-5	TRBD2	CASSLARGSGYQETQYF	TGTGCCAGCAGTTTAGCGCGGGGGAGCGGGTACCAAGAGACCCAGTACTTC
-	TRBV14	TRBJ2-3	TRBD2	CASSQWEGFGTDTQYF	TGTGCCAGCAGCCAATGGGAGGGGTTCGGCACAGATACGCAGTATTTT
-	TRBV4-3	TRBJ2-2	-	CASSLQTAGPGELFF	TGCGCCAGCAGCCTACAAACTGCGGGGCCCGGGGAGCTGTTTTTT
-	TRBV24-1	TRBJ2-3	-	CATSERGAPTDTQYF	TGTGCCACCAGTGAACGGGGGGCTCCCACAGATACGCAGTATTTT
-	TRBV12-3/TRBV12-4	TRBJ1-1	TRBD1	CASLTGADEAFF	TGTGCCAGTTTAACAGGGGCCGATGAAGCTTTCTTT
-	TRBV9	TRBJ2-7	TRBD2	CASSVAGGGYEQYF	TGTGCCAGCAGCGTAGCGGGAGGCGGCTACGAGCAGTACTTC
-	TRBV20-1	TRBJ2-1	TRBD2	CSASPDISGGAGEQFF	TGCAGTGCTAGCCCAGATATTAGCGGGGGGGCAGGTGAGCAGTTCTTC
-	TRBV15	TRBJ1-3	-	CATSRDRGPGNTIYF	TGTGCCACCAGCAGAGATAGGGGCCCTGGAAACACCATATATTTT
-	TRBV5-1	TRBJ2-3	-	CASSELGTDTQYF	TGCGCCAGCAGCGAACTAGGCACAGATACGCAGTATTTT
-	TRBV7-2	TRBJ2-2	-	CASRGWRSFTGELFF	TGTGCCAGCAGAGGATGGCGGAGTTTCACCGGGGAGCTGTTTTTT
-	TRBV4-3	TRBJ2-1	TRBD1	CASSQGSGQGPAGSYNEQFF	TGCGCCAGCAGCCAAGGGTCGGGACAGGGTCCCGCGGGCTCCTACAATGAGCAGTTCTTC
-	TRBV6-1	TRBJ1-5	-	CASSEGSSNQPQHF	TGTGCCAGCAGTGAAGGGAGTAGCAATCAGCCCCAGCATTTT
-	TRBV5-6	TRBJ2-1	TRBD2	CASSTGTSGPREQFF	TGTGCCAGCAGCACTGGGACTAGCGGGCCTAGAGAGCAGTTCTTC
once	TRBV6-6	TRBJ1-3	-	CASQEGPNSGNTIYF	TGTGCCAGCCAAGAGGGGCCGAACTCTGGAAACACCATATATTTT
many	TRBV3-1	TRBJ1-1	-	CASSQGGTEAFF	TGTGCCAGCAGCCAAGGGGGGACTGAAGCTTTCTTT
-	TRBV19	TRBJ1-6	TRBD1	CASSLQGGNSPLHF	TGTGCCAGTAGTTTACAGGGGGGGAATTCACCCCTCCACTTT
once	TRBV27	TRBJ2-7	TRBD1	CASSFTGEGEQYF	TGTGCCAGCAGTTTTACAGGGGAAGGCGAGCAGTACTTC
-	TRBV5-1	TRBJ2-3	-	CASSPLARPGTDTQYF	TGCGCCAGCAGCCCGCTAGCGCGGCCTGGCACAGATACGCAGTATTTT
-	TRBV7-8	TRBJ1-2	-	CASSFGKGGAGYTF	TGTGCCAGCAGCTTCGGAAAGGGAGGGGCTGGCTACACCTTC
-	TRBV19	TRBJ1-1	-	CASSGMNTEAFF	TGTGCCAGTAGTGGAATGAACACTGAAGCTTTCTTT
-	TRBV7-9	TRBJ2-1	TRBD2	CASSLAWLAGGPEQFF	TGTGCCAGCAGCTTAGCGTGGCTAGCGGGAGGTCCTGAGCAGTTCTTC